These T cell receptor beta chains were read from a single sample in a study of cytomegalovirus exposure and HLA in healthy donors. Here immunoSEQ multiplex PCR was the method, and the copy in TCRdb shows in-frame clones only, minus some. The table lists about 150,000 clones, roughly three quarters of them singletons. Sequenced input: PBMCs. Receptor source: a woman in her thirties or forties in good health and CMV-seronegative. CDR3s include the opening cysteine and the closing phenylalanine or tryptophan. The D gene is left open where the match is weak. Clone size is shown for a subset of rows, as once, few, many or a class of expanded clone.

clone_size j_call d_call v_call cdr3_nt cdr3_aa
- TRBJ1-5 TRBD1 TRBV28 TGTGCCAGCAGACCTAAGGACAGGGGAAATCAGCCCCAGCATTTT CASRPKDRGNQPQHF
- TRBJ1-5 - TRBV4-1 TGCGCCAGCAGCCAACAGGGTAGTCAGCCCCAGCATTTT CASSQQGSQPQHF
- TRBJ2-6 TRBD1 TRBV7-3 TGTGCCAGCAGCTGGACAGGGGCCGGGGCCAACGTCCTGACTTTC CASSWTGAGANVLTF
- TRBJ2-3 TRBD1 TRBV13 TGTGCCAGCAGCCTCACCGGGACAGACTACACAGATACGCAGTATTTT CASSLTGTDYTDTQYF
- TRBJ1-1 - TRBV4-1 TGCGCCAGCAGCCAAGAGAGACCCCGAGGAGGGAAGAACACTGAAGCTTTCTTT CASSQERPRGGKNTEAFF
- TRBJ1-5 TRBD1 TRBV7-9 TGTTCCAGCAGCTTAACAGGGGGCAATCAGCCCCAGCATTTT CSSSLTGGNQPQHF
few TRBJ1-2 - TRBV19 TGTGCCAGTAGTATTCGGGCAGGGATGAGTGGCTACACCTTC CASSIRAGMSGYTF
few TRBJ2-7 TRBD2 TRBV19 TGTGCCAGTAGTATATCGGTAGCGGGAGGACGCGAGCAGTACTTC CASSISVAGGREQYF
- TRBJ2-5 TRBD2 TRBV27 TGTGCCAGCAGTTTATCTCCTAGCGGGCAGGCCCAGTACTTC CASSLSPSGQAQYF
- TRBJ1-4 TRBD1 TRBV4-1 TGCGCCAGCAGCCCCCCAGGGGGACAGCTGGAGGAAAAACTGTTTTTT CASSPPGGQLEEKLFF
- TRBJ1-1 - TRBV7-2 TGTGCCAGCAGCGCCACACAGGTCCCCTCCACAGAAGCTTTCTTT CASSATQVPSTEAFF
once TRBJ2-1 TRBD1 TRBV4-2 TGTGCCAGCAGCCAAGGGGACAGGGACTCCAATGAGCAGTTCTTC CASSQGDRDSNEQFF
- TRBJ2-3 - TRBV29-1 TGCAGCGGGGCCAGGGGTCAAGATACGCAGTATTTT CSGARGQDTQYF